The 4 T cell receptor beta chains reported below all come from one sample, sequenced in a study of blood T cell repertoires in COVID-19. Profiled with immunoSEQ multiplex PCR; TCRdb holds only in-frame clones, not every one. Of 53,000 or so clones detected, around 84% appear once; the ten largest clones hold approximately 12%. Material: peripheral blood. The receptors here all came from an older man with active COVID-19.

V and J are TRBV29-1 and TRBJ1-2; the match to TRBD1 covers 7 bases. The V gene's germline CDR1 is SQVTM and CDR2 ANQGSEA. The CDR3 totals 12 residues. V was pared by 5 bases and J by 5 bases, with 5 bases of the junction left unmatched. CDR3 nucleotide sequence: TGCAGCGTTCCCGACAGGGCATATGGCTACACCTTC. It yields the protein CSVPDRAYGYTF.

This clone was found a few times. This chain joins TRBV4-3 and TRBJ1-2; the D is unclear. From germline, CDR1 is LGHNA and CDR2 YSLEER. The CDR3 has 13 amino acids. The V gene lost 3 bases and the J gene lost 4 bases, with 9 bases spanning the gap. The CDR3 spells CASSQSGIYGYTF. CDR3 nucleotide sequence: TGCGCCAGCAGCCAGTCCGGGATCTATGGCTACACCTTC.

In DNA, the CDR3 is TGTGCCATCAGTGCGGACAGGGATCGAAATGAGCAGTTCTTC. Its protein product is CAISADRDRNEQFF. The chain combines TRBV10-3 with TRBJ2-1, with TRBD1 identical over 8 bases. The CDR3 covers 14 residues. Looked up from germline, CDR1 is ENHRY and CDR2 is SYGVKD. The junction had 6 bases not matched to a gene; V was cut back by 4 bases and J by 7 bases.

CDR3 in amino acids: CASSQDGSSGELPQETQYF. The CDR3 DNA follows: TGTGCCAGCAGCCAAGACGGTTCTAGCGGGGAACTACCTCAAGAGACCCAGTACTTC. This rearrangement joins TRBV3-1 (or the pseudogene TRBV3-2) to TRBJ2-5; TRBD2 agrees at 9 bases. This CDR3 is 19 amino acids long. The ends lost 0 bases at V and 2 bases at J; junction bases unmatched: 13. Looked up from germline, CDR1 is LGHDT and CDR2 is YNNKEL (reference sequence).